This entry concerns a single T cell receptor (beta chain). The data originate from a study of control samples from healthy donors and cancer patients. Here immunoSEQ multiplex PCR was the method, and the copy in TCRdb shows in-frame clones only, minus some. The repertoire holds 120,000 or so clones, with roughly 88% as singletons. The ends were cut back, 1 base at V and 1 base at J, with 7 bases in the middle. The CDR3 has 14 residues. Germline CDR1 reads LNHNV; CDR2 reads YYDKDF (reference sequence). V is TRBV15 and J is TRBJ1-1; D call uncertain. This clonotype originated in a woman aged 60-75 years with lung cancer. The sequenced sample was PBMCs. This CDR3 reads CATSRGGANTEAFF. In DNA form, the CDR3 reads TGTGCCACCAGCAGAGGGGGTGCGAACACTGAAGCTTTCTTT.